This T cell receptor (beta chain) was found in a study of T-cell reconstitution after alpha-beta-depleted transplantation in children. V lost 3 bases, J lost 7 bases, and 11 bases stayed unmatched. CDR1 SGHTA and CDR2 FQGNSA come from the germline V gene. CDR3 size: 16 residues. This clonotype has at least ten counts. Its antigen is not identified. Findings and limits, study-wide: Newly produced T cells mostly accounted for T-cell counts and diversity one year post-transplant. At day 60, the high TCRbeta diversity found in some patients originated from recipient T cells and thymic progenitors that had survived. Approximately two months post-transplant, alpha-beta T cells reportedly originated from several hundred expanded graft clones.

Unique molecular identifiers were incorporated when the TCRbeta library was constructed. TCRdb passed the PCR reads through MiXCR, listing each CDR3 protein once. The sample lists about 110,000 distinct CDR3 sequences, 5% to 8% occurring once. The chain has TRBV7-2 and TRBJ2-5, with 10 bases that match TRBD1. The source material was PBMCs, mostly from graft donor cells, sampled 360 days after TCRalphabeta/CD19-depleted stem cell transplant. The TCR sequence derives from a male patient aged 2-15 years who had a stem cell transplant for acute lymphoblastic leukemia, so the T cells may come from the graft donor. The CDR3 nucleotides read TGTGCCAGCAGCTTTATCGGGACAGGGGCCAGAGGGACCCAGTACTTC. Encoded protein: CASSFIGTGARGTQYF.